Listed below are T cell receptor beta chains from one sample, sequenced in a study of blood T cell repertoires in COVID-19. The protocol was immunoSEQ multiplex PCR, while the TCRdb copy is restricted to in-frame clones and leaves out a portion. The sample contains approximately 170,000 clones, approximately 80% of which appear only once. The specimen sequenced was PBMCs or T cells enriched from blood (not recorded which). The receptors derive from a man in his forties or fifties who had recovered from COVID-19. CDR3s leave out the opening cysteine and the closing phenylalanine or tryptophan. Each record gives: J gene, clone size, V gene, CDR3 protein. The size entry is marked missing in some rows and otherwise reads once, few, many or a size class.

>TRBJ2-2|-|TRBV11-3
ASSELQRTGELF
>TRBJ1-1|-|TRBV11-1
ASSLVSGNTEAF
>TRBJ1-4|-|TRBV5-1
ASSLTGVTNEKLF
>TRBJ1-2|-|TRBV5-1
ASSYWDRGGYT
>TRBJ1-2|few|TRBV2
ASRLMDPGGYT
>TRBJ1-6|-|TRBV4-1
ASSQGQSNSPLH
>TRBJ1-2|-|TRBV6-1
ASSEASTAFIYGYT
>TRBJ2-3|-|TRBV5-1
ASGEQVYTQY
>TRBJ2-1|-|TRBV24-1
ATSDKGVWDNEQF
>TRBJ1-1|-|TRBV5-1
ASSSGDNLNTEAF
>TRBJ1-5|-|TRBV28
ASSLPGGSGQPQH
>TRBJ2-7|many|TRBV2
ASSPGQGAREQY
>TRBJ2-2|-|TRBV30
AWGLGAGGGTGELF
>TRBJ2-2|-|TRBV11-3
ASSLQWGGGHGTGELF
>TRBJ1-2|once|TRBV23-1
ARSHGGQGFGGYT
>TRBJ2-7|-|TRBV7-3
ASSLGHSNYEQY
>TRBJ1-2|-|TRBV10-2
ATQPGQGNYGYT
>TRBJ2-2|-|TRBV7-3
ASSLRPGQGTGELF
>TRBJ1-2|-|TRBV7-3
ASSLTPGGITYGYT
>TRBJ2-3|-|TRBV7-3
ASSPTDLGTGGQY
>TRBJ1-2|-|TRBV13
ASSLDSYYGYT
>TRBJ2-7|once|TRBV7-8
ASSRQGREQY
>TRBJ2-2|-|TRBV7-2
ASSTTDWRGELF
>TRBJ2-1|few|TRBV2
ASKGDRGSYNEQF
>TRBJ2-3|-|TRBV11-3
ASSLDQRAYTQY
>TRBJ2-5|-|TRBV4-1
ASSQDWGGEETQY
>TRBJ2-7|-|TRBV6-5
ASMSLAGARGEQY
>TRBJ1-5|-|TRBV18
ASSPIGGSGQPQH
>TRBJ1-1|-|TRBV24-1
ATSGRTGEAF
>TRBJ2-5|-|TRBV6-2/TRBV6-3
ASSGLRGQGAQETQY
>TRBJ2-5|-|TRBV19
ASSALAGILQETQY
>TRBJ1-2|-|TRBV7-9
ALGGVYGYT